This T cell receptor (beta chain) was profiled in a study of T cells after yellow fever vaccination. Of note for this clonotype: Antigen: not known.

MiXCR was run by TCRdb on the 5' RACE reads, yielding one entry per CDR3 protein. The sample comprises about 300,000 distinct CDR3 sequences, around 7.3% of which are singletons, and roughly a sixth rests with the top ten. Findings and caveats of the study: Subsequent booster samples again held most clones from primary vaccination (96% CD4, about 90% CD8). It was the secondary response that reached its peak faster, day 5 versus 15, but it was weaker.

The receptor was isolated from a man aged 18 to 29 who received the YFV17D yellow fever vaccine. The sequencing here drew on PBMCs, taken about 41 days after the first yellow fever vaccination.

In DNA form, the CDR3 reads TGTGCCAGCAGTGGAGTTAGCGTGGGTAACAATGAGCAGTTCTTC. As protein: CASSGVSVGNNEQFF. The V call is TRBV2, the J call TRBJ2-1; maybe TRBD2 (5 bases). The germline CDR1 and CDR2 sequences are SNHLY and FYNNEI. The germline V and J ends were trimmed by 4 bases and 5 bases, with 15 bases remaining between them. The CDR3 consists of 15 residues.